What follows describes a single T cell receptor (beta chain). Exclusion of a patient followed from autoimmune disease history or systemic immunosuppression. This sample is drawn from a study of OX40 agonist ivuxolimab in advanced cancers. Study at large: At doses from 0.01 to 10 mg/kg, patients were given intravenous ivuxolimab every 2 weeks. Averaging 60 years in age, with a range of 23 to 79, the cohort was about 85% male. Treatment received earlier with anti-PD-1, anti-PD-L1 or anti-CTLA-4 agents was allowed, and less than 45% had some.

Measured with immunoSEQ multiplex PCR; TCRdb has only the in-frame clones, and not every one. The sample contains about 20,000 clones, around 79% of which appear only once. This clonotype was sampled from an adult with an advanced solid tumor such as melanoma, head and neck, liver or kidney cancer. The source material was CD4+ or CD8+ T cells sorted from blood, sampled in a trial of the OX40 agonist ivuxolimab.

In DNA form, the CDR3 reads TGCGCCAGCAGCTTTAGCACAGAAGACTCCTACGAGCAGTACTTC. Amino acid sequence: CASSFSTEDSYEQYF. The rearrangement joins TRBV5-1 to TRBJ2-7; D uncertain. The CDR3 has 15 residues. V was cut by 2 bases and J by 0 bases, with 12 bases left in between. In germline, CDR1 is SGHRS, CDR2 YFSETQ.